The present entry profiles one T cell receptor beta chain with its context. No cognate antigen has been identified for it. Base qualities were left out, and no much larger clone turns up one base away. Trimming removed 4 bases from V and 4 bases from J; the gene matches leave 14 bases unexplained. The CDR3 has 18 amino acids, counting the end cysteine and phenylalanine. Only the CDR3 DNA is retained, 54 bases long and in frame from the first base. CDR1 and CDR2 are read off the germline V gene as SGHRS and YFSETQ. From each donor, a single peripheral blood sample of about 116 mL on average was drawn into heparinised tubes. A BD FACSAria II and a panel including CD45RO, CCR7, CD25, CD127, CD95 and CD27 were used to sort naive, central memory, regulatory and stem cell-like memory CD4+ T cells. All sorted populations exceeded 98% purity. PBMCs were separated immediately by Lymphoprep density gradient centrifugation and were stained directly, without being cultured. So that batch effects would be minimized, each experiment stained and sorted samples in pairs, pairing one healthy donor with one patient.

This sample is part of a study of beta chain features in type 1 diabetes (dated by TCRdb to the late 2010s). In the study overall: Mean age, gender distribution, total cell number and subset yield did not differ between patients and healthy donors. A total of roughly 110 million sorted cells were examined across all samples, and the number of cells per subset was strongly correlated with RNA yield. The study compared the TCRB repertoires of sorted circulating CD4+ T cell subsets in recently diagnosed type 1 diabetes patients with those in matched healthy donors. Regulatory and stem cell-like memory subsets were isolated from only 8 patients and 8 healthy donors, whereas naive and central memory subsets came from all 28 donors. Beyond this particular receptor, the publication reports: At VDJ recombination sites, type 1 diabetes patients had fewer insertions and more deleted nucleotides, which implies abnormalities in thymic rearrangement. The naive, central memory and regulatory TCRB repertoires appeared to resemble one another more closely among patients than among healthy donors. Because small numbers of individuals were included in the HLA sub-analyses, any influence of HLA type on TCRB rearrangement was left unresolved. In all four CD4+ subsets, TCRB CDR3 length was moderately but significantly shorter in type 1 diabetes patients. Because cDNA rather than genomic DNA was sequenced, highly expressing activated cells could have been over-represented, although no difference in activation and CD3 levels was found between groups. Shorter templates might be favored by PCR, yet because patient and control samples were amplified and corrected together, any such skew would affect both groups equally.

All of the isolated RNA was reverse transcribed with the High Capacity cDNA Reverse Transcription Kit, so expressed TCRB transcripts were sequenced. Deep immunoSEQ sequencing was applied to naive, central memory and regulatory T cell samples, giving an average of around 3.4 million total reads per sample. After sorted cells were lysed in RLT buffer, RNA was extracted with DNase-treated RNeasy Micro or Mini kits, with the choice depending on cell number. To prevent cross-contamination, every cell subset was processed on its own, while patient and healthy donor samples were processed together. The immunoSEQ multiplex PCR was used to amplify TCRB sequences from cDNA, generating 87-bp fragments that spanned the CDR3 region. Sequencing of the amplicons was performed on the Illumina HiSeq platform. As for the original processing: Synthetic template baselines were used to correct PCR bias computationally, reads within Hamming distance 2 were collapsed together, and singletons that could not be merged were discarded. Reads were aligned against IMGT so that V, D and J genes, CDR3 length and insertions or deletions at six rearrangement sites could be assigned. Within each subset, clonotype counts were normalized to sorted cell number, and only after that were true diversity and Gini coefficients computed with the tcR R package. The overlap coefficient, calculated on TCRB nucleotide sequences, was used to quantify repertoire sharing. TCRdb retrieved this table from immuneACCESS and kept in-frame rearrangements only. Not all clones are present; in checked studies, unresolved V genes account for under half, and no reason is known for the remainder. V and J calls and clone size come straight from that table; D and trimming were deduced from the DNA. The sample table holds about 140,000 clones, of which roughly 10% were seen once. 0.55% to 0.65% of the sample rests with the top ten.

This clonotype was sampled from a woman between 35 and 50 years old in good health. The sequencing sample was made of central memory CD4+ T cells from blood. The chain links TRBV5-1 with TRBJ2-5, with 12 middle bases fitting TRBD1. The CDR3 corresponds to CASSLGSVGQGALETQYF. The nucleotide sequence reads TGCGCCAGCAGCCTCGGGTCCGTGGGACAGGGGGCTTTAGAGACCCAGTACTTC.